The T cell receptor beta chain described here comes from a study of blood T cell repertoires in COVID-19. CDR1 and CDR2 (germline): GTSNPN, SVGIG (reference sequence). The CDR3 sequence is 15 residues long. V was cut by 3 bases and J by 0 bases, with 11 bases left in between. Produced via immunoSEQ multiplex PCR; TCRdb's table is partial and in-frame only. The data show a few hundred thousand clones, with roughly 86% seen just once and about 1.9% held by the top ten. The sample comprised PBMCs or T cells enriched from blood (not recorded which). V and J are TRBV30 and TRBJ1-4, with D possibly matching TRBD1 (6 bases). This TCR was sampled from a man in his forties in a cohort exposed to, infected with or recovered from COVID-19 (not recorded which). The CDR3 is CAWRQGPTTNEKLFF. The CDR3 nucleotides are TGTGCCTGGAGACAGGGACCTACAACTAATGAAAAACTGTTTTTT. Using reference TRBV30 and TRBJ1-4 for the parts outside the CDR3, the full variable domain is SQTIHQWPATLVQPVGSPLSLECTVEGTSNPNLYWYRQAAGRGLQLLFYSVGIGQISSEVPQNLSASRPQDRQFILSSKKLLLSDSGFYLCAWRQGPTTNEKLFFGSGTQLSVL.